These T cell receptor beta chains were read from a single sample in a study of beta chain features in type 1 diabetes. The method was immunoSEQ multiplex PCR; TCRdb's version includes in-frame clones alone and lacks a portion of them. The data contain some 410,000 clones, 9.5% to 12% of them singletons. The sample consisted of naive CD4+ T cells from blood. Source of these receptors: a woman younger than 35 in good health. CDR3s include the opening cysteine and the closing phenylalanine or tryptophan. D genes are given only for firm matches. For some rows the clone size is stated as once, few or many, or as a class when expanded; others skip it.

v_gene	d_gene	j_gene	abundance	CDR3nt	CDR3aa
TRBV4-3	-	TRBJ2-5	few	TGCGCCAGCAGCCAAGATTGGGGAACCCAGTACTTC	CASSQDWGTQYF
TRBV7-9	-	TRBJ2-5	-	TGTGCCAGCAGCTTAGGTGACTATATCCAAGAGACCCAGTACTTC	CASSLGDYIQETQYF
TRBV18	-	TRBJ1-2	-	TGTGCCAGCTCACCATCACAGAGATATGGCTACACCTTC	CASSPSQRYGYTF
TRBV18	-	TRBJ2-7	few	TGTGCCAGCTCACAGGGGGCCTACGAGCAGTACTTC	CASSQGAYEQYF
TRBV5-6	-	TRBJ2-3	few	TGTGCCAGCAGCTTGTCGTTCACAGATACGCAGTATTTT	CASSLSFTDTQYF
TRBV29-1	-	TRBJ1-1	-	TGCAGCGTTGCCCTTCAGGGGAGAAACACTGAAGCTTTCTTT	CSVALQGRNTEAFF
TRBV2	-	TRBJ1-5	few	TGTGCCAGCAGTGATCGTCGGGGTAATCAGCCCCAGCATTTT	CASSDRRGNQPQHF
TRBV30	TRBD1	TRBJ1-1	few	TGTGCCTGGAGTGTACTGGACAGGGATAACACTGAAGCTTTCTTT	CAWSVLDRDNTEAFF
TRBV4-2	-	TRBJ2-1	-	TGTGCCAGCAGCCAGGACCAGACGGAGAATGAGCAGTTCTTC	CASSQDQTENEQFF
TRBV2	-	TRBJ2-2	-	TGTGCCAGCAGTAGCGCCCAGATTCGGCTGTTTTTT	CASSSAQIRLFF
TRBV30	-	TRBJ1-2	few	TGTGCCTGGAGTGTAGTCGACCGAAGGGGCCGACTTGTCTACACCTTC	CAWSVVDRRGRLVYTF
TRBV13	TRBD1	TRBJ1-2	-	TGTGCCAGCAGACGGACAGGGAACTATGGCTACACCTTC	CASRRTGNYGYTF
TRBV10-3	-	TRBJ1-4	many	TGTGCCATCAGTGGGGCGACGGACAGCGGGAAACTGTTTTTT	CAISGATDSGKLFF
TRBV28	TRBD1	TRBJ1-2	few	TGTGCCGGACAGGATTCTAACTATGGCTACACCTTC	CAGQDSNYGYTF
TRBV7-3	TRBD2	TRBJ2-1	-	TGTGCCAGCAGCTCAGGACTAGCGGGACAGAGTGAGCAGTTCTTC	CASSSGLAGQSEQFF
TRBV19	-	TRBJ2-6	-	TGTGCCAGTAGTATAACCGACAGGTTCAGCTCTGGGGCCAACGTCCTGACTTTC	CASSITDRFSSGANVLTF
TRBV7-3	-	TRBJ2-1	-	TGTGCCAGCAGCTCCGACCGGTCTAGGTCAGACGAGTTCTTC	CASSSDRSRSDEFF
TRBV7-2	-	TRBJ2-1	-	TGTGCCAGCAGCTTACTACAGGTGTACAATGAGCAGTTCTTC	CASSLLQVYNEQFF
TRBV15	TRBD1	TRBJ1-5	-	TGTGCCACCAGCAGATGGACAGGTCTGGGCAATCAGCCCCAGCATTTT	CATSRWTGLGNQPQHF
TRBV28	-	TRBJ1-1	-	TGTGCCAGCAGTTTGAGCTCAGGGGCGCTGAACACTGAAGCTTTCTTT	CASSLSSGALNTEAFF
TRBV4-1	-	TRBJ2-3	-	TGCGCCAGCAGCCAGGACCCGGGACAACCCACAGATACGCAGTATTTT	CASSQDPGQPTDTQYF
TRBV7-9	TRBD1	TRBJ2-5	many	TGTGCCAGCAGCATCGGGACAGCCTCGGAGACCCAGTACTTC	CASSIGTASETQYF
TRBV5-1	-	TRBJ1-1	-	TGCGCCAGCAGCTTCAGGGCAGGCACTGAAGCTTTCTTT	CASSFRAGTEAFF
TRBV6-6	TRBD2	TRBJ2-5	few	TGTGCCAGCACCGACCGGGTAGCGGGAGGGCGGGAGACCCAGTACTTC	CASTDRVAGGRETQYF
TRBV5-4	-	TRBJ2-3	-	TGTGCCAGCAGCTCGAACACAGATACGCAGTATTTT	CASSSNTDTQYF
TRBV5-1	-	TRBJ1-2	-	TGCGCCAGCGGTAGGTCCTCCTATGGCTACACCTTC	CASGRSSYGYTF
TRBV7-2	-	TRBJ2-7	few	TGTGCCAGCAGCTTAGTGGACCACTACGAGCAGTACTTC	CASSLVDHYEQYF
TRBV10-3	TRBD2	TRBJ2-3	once	TGTGCCATCAGCCTAAAAGCTAGCGGGGGAGATACGCAGTATTTT	CAISLKASGGDTQYF
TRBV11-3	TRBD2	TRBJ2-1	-	TGTGCCAGCAGAGTAGCGGGAGGGAACAATGAGCAGTTCTTC	CASRVAGGNNEQFF
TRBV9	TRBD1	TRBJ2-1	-	TGTGCCAGCAGCAAGGGGGACAGACTCTTATTATACAATGAGCAGTTCTTC	CASSKGDRLLLYNEQFF
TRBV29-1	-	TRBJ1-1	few	TGCAGCGTGGAGGGACCGCCCCTGAACACTGAAGCTTTCTTT	CSVEGPPLNTEAFF
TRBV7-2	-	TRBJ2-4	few	TGTGCCAGCAGGAGGACTGCCGCGGACATTCAGTACTTC	CASRRTAADIQYF
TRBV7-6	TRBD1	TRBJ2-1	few	TGTGCCAGCAGCTTTGGGACAGGGTACGATGAGCAGTTCTTC	CASSFGTGYDEQFF
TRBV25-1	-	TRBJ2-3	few	TGTGCCAGCAGTGAATCGGGGCGGGGACTTACCACAGATACGCAGTATTTT	CASSESGRGLTTDTQYF
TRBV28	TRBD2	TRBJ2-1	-	TGTGCCAGCAGTAGTACTAGCGGGGCCTACAATGAGCAGTTCTTC	CASSSTSGAYNEQFF
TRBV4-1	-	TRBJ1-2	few	TGCGCCAGCAGCCAAGAGTGGGCAGTTTATGGCTACACCTTC	CASSQEWAVYGYTF
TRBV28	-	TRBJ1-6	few	TGTGCCAGCAGTTCCGGGTTTAGCGGTTCACCCCTCCACTTT	CASSSGFSGSPLHF
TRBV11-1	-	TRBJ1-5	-	TGTGCCAGCAGCTTACGTAAGGGTCAGCCCCAGCATTTT	CASSLRKGQPQHF
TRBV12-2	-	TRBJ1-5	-	TGTGCAAGTCGCTTAACACAGCCCCAGCATTTT	CASRLTQPQHF
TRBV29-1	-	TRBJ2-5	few	TGCAGCGTTGAAAGGGGCGTAGAGACCCAGTACTTC	CSVERGVETQYF
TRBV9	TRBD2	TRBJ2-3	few	TGTGCCAGCAGCATTAAGGGCGGGGGGCGTACAGATACGCAGTATTTT	CASSIKGGGRTDTQYF
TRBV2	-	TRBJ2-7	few	TGTGCCAGCAGTGAAGCGCCCGGACACCGCTCCTACGAGCAGTACTTC	CASSEAPGHRSYEQYF
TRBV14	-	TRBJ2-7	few	TGTGCCAGCAGCCAAGATTCCAAGGGAGGCTCCTACGAGCAGTACTTC	CASSQDSKGGSYEQYF
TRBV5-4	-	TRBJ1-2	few	TGTGCCAGCAGCTTGGGAGCAGGCCGGGGCAACTATGGCTACACCTTC	CASSLGAGRGNYGYTF
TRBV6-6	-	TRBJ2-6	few	TGTGCCAGCAGTTCAGGGCCCTCTGGGGCCAACGTCCTGACTTTC	CASSSGPSGANVLTF
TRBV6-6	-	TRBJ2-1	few	TGTGCCAGCAGTTCCAGGACCAAGCACAATGAGCAGTTCTTC	CASSSRTKHNEQFF